This T cell receptor (beta chain) was sequenced during a study of blood T cell repertoires in COVID-19. Across the study: Donors in the United States, Italy and Spain gave samples during acute or convalescent COVID-19. T cells, B-cell-depleted T cells, or PBMCs provided the cDNA or gDNA that served as material.

V gave up 2 bases and J gave up 10 bases, with 26 bases separating them. CDR3 length: 17 residues. Germline CDR1 reads LGHDT; CDR2 reads YNNKEL (reference sequence). Sequencing used immunoSEQ multiplex PCR; TCRdb keeps in-frame clones, though not all of them. The table shows about 120,000 clones, with just over 85% occurring only once. This TCR was sampled from a woman aged 45 to 65 with active or convalescent COVID-19. V usage is TRBV3-1 (or the pseudogene TRBV3-2) and J usage is TRBJ1-1, with D unresolved. The sequenced sample consisted of peripheral blood. The DNA of the CDR3 is TGTGCCAGCAGCCAACGCTACAGAGTCCAGCCTCCAGGAGGAGCTTTCTTT. Translated, it gives CASSQRYRVQPPGGAFF.